The T cell receptor (beta chain) under discussion was sequenced for a study of neurological immune-mediated disorders. Synthesis of cDNA was performed by 5'RACE using 10-nucleotide random UMIs. One entry per CDR3 protein, called by TCRdb with MiXCR from the 5' RACE reads. The repertoire holds roughly 49,000 distinct CDR3 sequences, roughly 13% seen once, with approximately 10% in the top ten. Stated time point: longitudinal time-point 3. This clonotype occurred many times. The antigen remains unidentified. V was pared by 4 bases and J by 6 bases, with 18 bases between. Germline V gene data show CDR1 as SGHDN and CDR2 as FVKESK. CDR3 length: 16 amino acids. Study outcomes and limitations: CDR3 amino acid sequences of expanded clones were not shared across subjects, a result suggesting private repertoires in all groups.

This sequence joins TRBV14 and TRBJ2-2; D not resolved. Sequencing was carried out using PBMCs. The sequence was collected from a male donor with HTLV-1-associated myelopathy (HAM/TSP). CDR3 residues: CASSRRQVFSAGELFF. Here the CDR3 DNA reads TGTGCCAGCAGCCGGCGCCAAGTCTTTTCAGCCGGGGAGCTGTTTTTT.